This T cell receptor beta chain was retrieved from a study of blood T cell repertoires in COVID-19. Background on the study: The study drew acute and convalescent COVID-19 samples from the United States, Italy and Spain. From T cells, B-cell-depleted T cells, or PBMCs came the material, which was cDNA or gDNA.

In the original processing: Scientists estimated how many nucleated cells there were by amplifying reference gene primers. Generated by immunoSEQ multiplex PCR, the TCRdb table keeps only in-frame clones and is missing some. V and J calls plus clone size are reproduced from that table; the DNA served to infer D and trimming. The sample holds over 75,000 clones, roughly 86% seen once. Trimming took 3 bases from V and 7 from J; bases not matched to a gene: 8. CDR3 size: 16 residues. The germline V gene has CDR1 LNHNV and CDR2 YYDKDF (reference sequence). This sequence joins TRBV15 and TRBJ2-3; TRBD2 aligns across 12 bases. Sequencing was performed on peripheral blood. The clonotype was recovered from a human donor in a cohort sampled during active COVID-19. The CDR3 here is CATSSPGTSGLNTQYF. The CDR3 bases are TGTGCCACCAGCAGTCCCGGGACTAGCGGGTTAAATACGCAGTATTTT. Drawing the rest from reference TRBV15 and TRBJ2-3, the complete variable domain is DAMVIQNPRYQVTQFGKPVTLSCSQTLNHNVMYWYQQKSSQAPKLLFHYYDKDFNNEADTPDNFQSRRPNTSFCFLDIRSPGLGDTAMYLCATSSPGTSGLNTQYFGPGTRLTVL.